These T cell receptor beta chains were read from a single sample in a study of CXCR3-negative and CXCR3-positive naive CD8 T cells. TCRdb reprocessed the 5' RACE reads and reports one entry per CDR3 protein, with no DNA. Recorded for this sample: around 60,000 distinct CDR3 sequences. The sequenced sample was naive CXCR3+ CD8+ T cells from blood. These receptor sequences come from a human donor in good health. Some clones in this sample may be carry-over from other donors' samples. Both conserved end residues are part of each CDR3. Fields, in order: J gene, V gene, CDR3 protein.

j_gene: TRBJ1-5; v_gene: TRBV6-2/TRBV6-3; CDR3aa: CASAGGKQPQHF
j_gene: TRBJ1-4; v_gene: TRBV16; CDR3aa: CASSQSRGDSREKLFF
j_gene: TRBJ1-2; v_gene: TRBV10-3; CDR3aa: CAIRDEDIPGYTF
j_gene: TRBJ1-2; v_gene: TRBV13; CDR3aa: CASSLTARNYGYTF
j_gene: TRBJ2-7; v_gene: TRBV7-8; CDR3aa: CASSTGQGPSYEQYF
j_gene: TRBJ2-7; v_gene: TRBV6-5; CDR3aa: CASSYHPLAGAFYEQYF
j_gene: TRBJ2-3; v_gene: TRBV6-2/TRBV6-3; CDR3aa: CASSLSVLSPTDTQYF
j_gene: TRBJ2-3; v_gene: TRBV20-1; CDR3aa: CSARPGYTDTQYF
j_gene: TRBJ1-2; v_gene: TRBV7-9; CDR3aa: CASSLESVTGGLSYGYTF
j_gene: TRBJ2-1; v_gene: TRBV14; CDR3aa: CASSRRDRTYNEQFF
j_gene: TRBJ2-5; v_gene: TRBV7-3; CDR3aa: CATSKGSGGFLANQETQYF
j_gene: TRBJ2-1; v_gene: TRBV4-3; CDR3aa: CASSPYVAGEYEQFF
j_gene: TRBJ1-5; v_gene: TRBV5-1; CDR3aa: CASSLGLGNQPQHF
j_gene: TRBJ1-1; v_gene: TRBV18; CDR3aa: CASSPFGGMNTEAFF
j_gene: TRBJ1-1; v_gene: TRBV29-1; CDR3aa: CSVEDRVNTEAFF
j_gene: TRBJ2-7; v_gene: TRBV4-3; CDR3aa: CASSQDTGTSRWEQYF
j_gene: TRBJ2-7; v_gene: TRBV7-9; CDR3aa: CASSLALGEGYEQYF
j_gene: TRBJ2-2; v_gene: TRBV7-9; CDR3aa: CASSLEDGSTGELFF
j_gene: TRBJ1-1; v_gene: TRBV7-2; CDR3aa: CASSPTTGGGTEAFF
j_gene: TRBJ2-3; v_gene: TRBV11-3; CDR3aa: CASSSGSGGSTDTQYF
j_gene: TRBJ1-2; v_gene: TRBV6-2/TRBV6-3; CDR3aa: CASRQDFDSPRYGYTF
j_gene: TRBJ1-5; v_gene: TRBV12-3/TRBV12-4; CDR3aa: CASVTGNQPQHF
j_gene: TRBJ2-2; v_gene: TRBV29-1; CDR3aa: CSVEAFSGELFF
j_gene: TRBJ1-1; v_gene: TRBV27; CDR3aa: CASSLQQNTEAFF
j_gene: TRBJ2-7; v_gene: TRBV28; CDR3aa: CASGARAYEQYF
j_gene: TRBJ2-7; v_gene: TRBV7-9; CDR3aa: CASSPAGGGEQYF
j_gene: TRBJ2-7; v_gene: TRBV20-1; CDR3aa: CSAREISGQGAREQYF
j_gene: TRBJ2-1; v_gene: TRBV5-5; CDR3aa: CASSVWTGTYNEQFF
j_gene: TRBJ2-7; v_gene: TRBV7-2; CDR3aa: CASSFLGLAFEQYF
j_gene: TRBJ2-1; v_gene: TRBV4-3; CDR3aa: CASSQDHSWSSYNEQFF
j_gene: TRBJ2-7; v_gene: TRBV29-1; CDR3aa: CSVEDPGQGKDYEQYF
j_gene: TRBJ1-1; v_gene: TRBV6-4; CDR3aa: CASSPSGVMNTEAFF
j_gene: TRBJ1-5; v_gene: TRBV28; CDR3aa: CASSLSISNQPQHF
j_gene: TRBJ2-7; v_gene: TRBV2; CDR3aa: CASSEERQGYEQYF
j_gene: TRBJ2-2; v_gene: TRBV6-6; CDR3aa: CASSYQNTGELFF
j_gene: TRBJ2-1; v_gene: TRBV15; CDR3aa: CATSISSGTSYNEQFF
j_gene: TRBJ1-1; v_gene: TRBV27; CDR3aa: CASSHGTLNTEAFF
j_gene: TRBJ2-7; v_gene: TRBV4-3; CDR3aa: CASSQDGHYEQYF
j_gene: TRBJ1-5; v_gene: TRBV7-2; CDR3aa: CASSLVGRRGNQPQHF
j_gene: TRBJ1-1; v_gene: TRBV7-6; CDR3aa: CASSLGGTTEAFF
j_gene: TRBJ2-3; v_gene: TRBV6-5; CDR3aa: CASSYLTGTTDTQYF
j_gene: TRBJ2-5; v_gene: TRBV7-9; CDR3aa: CASRSTEGTGDQETQYF
j_gene: TRBJ2-7; v_gene: TRBV28; CDR3aa: CASSSNTGGEPYF
j_gene: TRBJ2-1; v_gene: TRBV28; CDR3aa: CASSPSGQGEQFF
j_gene: TRBJ2-1; v_gene: TRBV5-1; CDR3aa: CASSPVETSGDEQFF
j_gene: TRBJ1-2; v_gene: TRBV4-3; CDR3aa: CASSQEKDRANYGYTF
j_gene: TRBJ2-3; v_gene: TRBV9; CDR3aa: CASSHNLGGGTDTQYF
j_gene: TRBJ1-1; v_gene: TRBV7-9; CDR3aa: CASSSQGQGAEAFF
j_gene: TRBJ2-7; v_gene: TRBV7-2; CDR3aa: CASSPVAYEQYF
j_gene: TRBJ2-3; v_gene: TRBV12-3/TRBV12-4; CDR3aa: CASSSRLAGLTDTQYF
j_gene: TRBJ1-2; v_gene: TRBV29-1; CDR3aa: CSVPSGTGLVYGYTF
j_gene: TRBJ2-1; v_gene: TRBV7-8; CDR3aa: CASSRTRRLASYNEQFF
j_gene: TRBJ2-1; v_gene: TRBV2; CDR3aa: CASSPALNEQFF